The 21 T cell receptor beta chains in this list originate from one sample, sequenced in a study of shared clonotypes between healthy human individuals. Assay: immunoSEQ multiplex PCR; the TCRdb copy retains only in-frame clones and omits some. This repertoire shows approximately 530,000 clones, about 96% found once; its top ten account for approximately 0.06%. The sample taken for sequencing was naive CD4+ T cells sorted from blood. Subset given: CD45RA+ positively selected. The receptors were gathered from a woman aged 25 to 39 in good health.

The chain carries TRBV28 and TRBJ2-4; 10 nucleotides line up with TRBD2. V trimming: 6 bases; J trimming: 6 bases; junction bases outside the gene matches: 5. The CDR3 has 14 residues. Germline CDR1 is MDHEN and CDR2 is SYDVKM. The CDR3 region has the DNA TGTGCCAGCAGGCTAGCGGGAGCCGGAAACATTCAGTACTTC. Translated: CASRLAGAGNIQYF.

The rearrangement joins TRBV28 to TRBJ2-3; D gene ambiguous. The CDR3 is 14 residues long. The germline CDR1 and CDR2 sequences are MDHEN and SYDVKM. The ends were cut back, 10 bases at V and 1 base at J, with 15 bases in the middle. The DNA for the CDR3 is TGTGCCACCACCGACGGAATACGCACAGATACGCAGTATTTT. Its translation: CATTDGIRTDTQYF.

The chain employs TRBV7-9 and TRBJ2-7; no definite D call. CDR3 length: 13 residues. Trimming pared 3 bases from V and 2 bases from J, leaving 8 bases between. Germline assignment: CDR1 SEHNR and CDR2 FQNEAQ (reference sequence). The CDR3 spells CASSLAGPYEQYF. The CDR3 coding sequence is TGTGCCAGCAGCTTGGCAGGCCCCTACGAGCAGTACTTC.

The chain recombines TRBV2 with TRBJ2-7; a weak D match, TRBD1 (5 bases). The CDR3 length is 15 residues. Germline values: CDR1 SNHLY, CDR2 FYNNEI. V was pared by 3 bases and J by 5 bases, with 17 bases between. The CDR3 loop reads CASSDRAPIPHEQYF. Written as DNA, the CDR3 is TGTGCCAGCAGTGACAGGGCCCCTATCCCCCACGAGCAGTACTTC.

V usage is TRBV5-6 and J usage is TRBJ1-2, with a tentative D call TRBD1 (5 bases). The CDR3 extends over 18 amino acids. Germline loops: CDR1 SGHDT, CDR2 YYEEEE. With 0 bases removed from V and 3 bases from J, the gap between germline ends came to 21 bases. The CDR3 protein is CASSLASAGLQLDYGYTF. In DNA, the CDR3 is TGTGCCAGCAGCTTGGCCTCGGCAGGGCTCCAGCTAGACTATGGCTACACCTTC.

The chain links TRBV28 to TRBJ1-5; D call uncertain. V was cut by 6 bases and J by 5 bases, with 14 bases left in between. The CDR3 is made up of 14 amino acids. The V gene's germline CDR1 is MDHEN and CDR2 SYDVKM. CDR3 coding DNA: TGTGCCAGCAGGACCCCAAGGGAAGATCAGCCCCAGCATTTT. Its protein product is CASRTPREDQPQHF.

This clone occurred once. The gene calls are TRBV25-1 and TRBJ1-5; D may be TRBD1 (5 bases). Germline values: CDR1 MGHDK, CDR2 SYGVNS. V gave up 2 bases and J gave up 5 bases, with 7 bases separating them. This CDR3 is built from 13 residues. The CDR3 sequence is CASSERGHQPQHF. The CDR3 DNA reads as TGTGCCAGCAGTGAACGGGGACATCAGCCCCAGCATTTT.

The chain uses TRBV5-1 and TRBJ2-7; 7 positions agree with TRBD2. CDR3 length equals 15 residues. J was trimmed by 5 bases and V by 4 bases; bases with no gene match: 12. In germline, CDR1 is SGHRS, CDR2 YFSETQ. This chain's CDR3 is CASSGESGILHEQYF. The CDR3 nucleotides read TGCGCCAGCAGCGGCGAAAGCGGGATCCTCCACGAGCAGTACTTC.

The rearrangement links TRBV28 to TRBJ1-5; 7 nucleotides agree with TRBD1. The CDR3 covers 14 residues. V shed 7 bases and J 1 base; nucleotides not matched to a gene: 4. CDR1 MDHEN and CDR2 SYDVKM come from the germline V gene. This CDR3 reads CASIPGGSNQPQHF. The DNA for the CDR3 is TGTGCCAGCATCCCAGGGGGAAGCAATCAGCCCCAGCATTTT.

This clone appeared once. The rearrangement links TRBV14 to TRBJ2-3; tentatively, D is TRBD1 (6 bases). V was shortened by 4 bases and J by 6 bases, with 8 bases between the two germline ends. CDR1 and CDR2 from the germline V gene are SGHDN and FVKESK. The CDR3 length is 12 residues. This chain's CDR3 is CASSPQGDTQYF. The CDR3 nucleotides are TGTGCCAGCAGCCCGCAGGGGGATACGCAGTATTTT.

The J gene is TRBJ2-3, the V gene TRBV5-1; 7 nucleotides agree with TRBD1. The CDR3 covers 14 residues. With V trimmed by 3 bases and J by 5 bases, 6 bases remained unmatched. Germline CDR1 reads SGHRS; CDR2 reads YFSETQ. CDR3: CASSSRDRGDTQYF. CDR3 nucleotides: TGCGCCAGCAGCTCCCGGGACAGAGGAGATACGCAGTATTTT. The full variable domain, its missing parts supplied by reference TRBV5-1 and TRBJ2-3, is KAGVTQTPRYLIKTRGQQVTLSCSPISGHRSVSWYQQTPGQGLQFLFEYFSETQRNKGNFPGRFSGRQFSNSRSEMNVSTLELGDSALYLCASSSRDRGDTQYFGPGTRLTVL.

The genes are TRBV18 and TRBJ1-4; D is undetermined. V lost 3 bases, J lost 0 bases, and 8 bases lay in between. CDR1 is KGHSH and CDR2 is LQKENI in the germline V gene. The CDR3 is 15 amino acids. CDR3: CASSPGSTTNEKLFF. Here the CDR3 DNA reads TGTGCCAGCTCACCCGGGAGTACAACTAATGAAAAACTGTTTTTT.

Points on this clone: A junction end diverges from the germline sequence, so it may reflect a read error. The chain couples TRBV6-1 to TRBJ2-4; D is unresolved. The CDR3 is made up of 8 amino acids. The germline V gene encodes CDR1 MNHNS and CDR2 SASEGT. The CDR3 protein is CASSESHF. DNA for the CDR3: TGTGCCAGCAGTGAAAGCCACTTC.

This chain uses TRBV11-2 with TRBJ2-2; the D is unclear. The V gene lost 4 bases and the J gene lost 7 bases, with 16 bases spanning the gap. Germline V gene data show CDR1 as SGHAT and CDR2 as FQNNGV. The length of the CDR3 is 15 residues. This CDR3 is CASSSGTVRSGELFF. The CDR3 DNA reads as TGTGCCAGCAGCTCTGGTACGGTACGAAGCGGGGAGCTGTTTTTT.

The V gene is TRBV6-4, the J gene TRBJ1-2; 8 bases agree with TRBD1. With 7 bases clipped from V and 4 bases from J, the junction kept 5 bases outside the gene matches. The CDR3 extends over 13 amino acids. Germline V gene lookup returns CDR1 MRHNA and CDR2 SNTAGT. The CDR3 bases are TGTGCCAGCACCCCCGGACAGGGCTATGGCTACACCTTC. This gives the protein CASTPGQGYGYTF.

This sequence joins TRBV14 and TRBJ2-2, with 11 nucleotides matching TRBD2. The germline V gene encodes CDR1 SGHDN and CDR2 FVKESK. The CDR3 spans 18 residues. V shed 7 bases, J shed 4 bases, and the junction held 14 bases outside the gene matches. This CDR3 is CASIHTTHSGRGTGELFF. In nucleotides, the CDR3 is TGTGCCAGCATTCACACGACTCATAGCGGGAGGGGCACCGGGGAGCTGTTTTTT.

This clone showed up just once. This rearrangement joins TRBV29-1 to TRBJ2-7, with 8 bases lining up with TRBD1. Trimming cost V 7 bases and J 1 base; bases outside gene matches: 12. Per germline, CDR1 SQVTM and CDR2 ANQGSEA. The CDR3 is made up of 15 amino acids. In DNA, the CDR3 is TGCAGCGCCGGAGGAACCGGGACAGGATCCTACGAGCAGTACTTC. It codes for CSAGGTGTGSYEQYF.

This chain uses TRBV2 with TRBJ1-5; the match to TRBD1 covers 7 bases. In germline, CDR1 is SNHLY, CDR2 FYNNEI. The CDR3 consists of 16 residues. V shed 4 bases and J 3 bases; nucleotides not matched to a gene: 9. The CDR3 protein is CASSARGTASNQPQHF. CDR3 sequence (DNA): TGTGCCAGCAGTGCGAGAGGGACAGCGTCCAATCAGCCCCAGCATTTT.

The chain couples TRBV7-9 to TRBJ2-1, with a tentative D call TRBD1 (6 bases). The V gene lost 5 bases and the J gene lost 3 bases, with 11 bases spanning the gap. CDR1 SEHNR and CDR2 FQNEAQ come from the germline V gene (reference sequence). The CDR3 runs 14 residues. CDR3 loop: CASSPTGLYNEQFF. Here the CDR3 DNA reads TGTGCCAGCAGCCCCACAGGGCTCTACAATGAGCAGTTCTTC.

The J gene is TRBJ1-2, the V gene TRBV6-6; D remains unclear. The germline V gene has CDR1 MNHNY and CDR2 SVGAGI (reference sequence). This CDR3 comprises 13 residues. Trimming stripped 4 bases from V and 8 bases from J, with 14 bases between. The CDR3 is CASSFGEGDGYTF. DNA of the CDR3: TGTGCCAGCAGTTTTGGGGAGGGTGACGGCTACACCTTC.

This chain links TRBV5-8 with TRBJ1-5, with D uncertain. Between the trimmed V and J ends, which lost 2 bases and 7 bases, there was a span of 7 bases. The CDR3 length is 12 residues. The germline CDR1 and CDR2 sequences are SGHTS and YDEGEE. As DNA, the CDR3 is TGTGCCAGCAGCTTTCCTGGGCAGCCCCAGCATTTT. It yields the protein CASSFPGQPQHF.